Listed below are T cell receptor beta chains from one sample, sequenced in a study of OX40 agonist ivuxolimab in advanced cancers. Here immunoSEQ multiplex PCR was the method, and the copy in TCRdb shows in-frame clones only, minus some. In the table there are about 80,000 clones, over 85% of which are singletons. Sample: CD4+ or CD8+ T cells sorted from blood, taken in a trial of the OX40 agonist ivuxolimab. These receptor sequences come from an adult with an advanced solid tumor such as melanoma, head and neck, liver or kidney cancer. The CDR3 runs from the conserved cysteine through the conserved F or W. Each record gives: D gene, J gene, V gene, clone size, CDR3 protein, CDR3 DNA. D genes are given only for firm matches. Rows give clone size only sometimes, using once, few, many, or a class for an expanded clone.

TRBD2,TRBJ2-1,TRBV27,NA,CASSSGTRTYNEQFF,TGTGCCAGCAGTTCCGGGACTAGGACCTACAATGAGCAGTTCTTC
TRBD2,TRBJ2-1,TRBV27,few,CASSFFQREGEQFF,TGTGCCAGCAGTTTCTTCCAGCGGGAAGGTGAGCAGTTCTTC
NA,TRBJ1-4,TRBV5-4,NA,CASSLPGRGEKLFF,TGTGCCAGCAGCTTACCGGGACGTGGTGAAAAACTGTTTTTT
NA,TRBJ2-7,TRBV30,NA,CAWSVQGVGEQYF,TGTGCCTGGAGTGTACAAGGGGTTGGCGAGCAGTACTTC
NA,TRBJ2-1,TRBV5-1,NA,CASSLVSGPNEQFF,TGCGCCAGCAGCTTGGTTTCGGGTCCCAATGAGCAGTTCTTC
NA,TRBJ1-2,TRBV19,NA,CASSMFDNNYGYTF,TGTGCCAGTAGTATGTTCGACAACAACTATGGCTACACCTTC
NA,TRBJ1-1,TRBV5-1,NA,CASSPTGIVMNTEAFF,TGCGCCAGCAGCCCCACAGGGATAGTAATGAACACTGAAGCTTTCTTT
TRBD2,TRBJ2-3,TRBV7-8,NA,CASSKLAGTSTDTQYF,TGTGCCAGCAGCAAACTAGCGGGGACTAGCACAGATACGCAGTATTTT
TRBD1,TRBJ1-2,TRBV2,NA,CASREGRRGGLRYGYTF,TGTGCCAGCAGGGAAGGACGCAGGGGGGGACTACGATATGGCTACACCTTC
NA,TRBJ2-3,TRBV29-1,NA,CSVESGTDTQYF,TGCAGCGTTGAGTCGGGCACAGATACGCAGTATTTT
NA,TRBJ2-1,TRBV6-6,NA,CASSGRSEQFF,TGTGCCAGCAGCGGACGATCTGAGCAGTTCTTC
TRBD1,TRBJ2-7,TRBV27,NA,CASRVTWGQGNEQYF,TGTGCCAGCAGAGTTACTTGGGGACAGGGAAACGAGCAGTACTTC
NA,TRBJ2-1,TRBV2,NA,CASSEALWGISYNEQFF,TGTGCCAGCAGTGAAGCGCTTTGGGGAATCTCCTACAATGAGCAGTTCTTC
TRBD1,TRBJ2-2,TRBV27,NA,CASTQTGTANTGELFF,TGTGCCAGCACCCAAACCGGGACAGCGAACACCGGGGAGCTGTTTTTT
NA,TRBJ2-3,TRBV5-1,NA,CASSLALLTDTQYF,TGCGCCAGCAGCTTGGCCCTATTAACAGATACGCAGTATTTT
NA,TRBJ1-6,TRBV27,NA,CASICQGQPKYSPLHF,TGTGCCAGCATATGCCAAGGACAGCCCAAATATTCACCCCTCCACTTT
TRBD2,TRBJ2-3,TRBV5-8,NA,CASSSRTRLTDTQYF,TGTGCCAGCAGCTCGAGGACTAGGTTGACAGATACGCAGTATTTT
NA,TRBJ1-1,TRBV5-1,NA,CASSLGVTGITEAFF,TGCGCCAGCAGCTTGGGAGTTACAGGGATCACTGAAGCTTTCTTT
TRBD1,TRBJ1-2,TRBV28,NA,CASLPGQESYGYTF,TGTGCCAGCCTACCGGGACAGGAGTCGTATGGCTACACCTTC
NA,TRBJ2-7,TRBV11-2,NA,CASSLAGRDEQYF,TGTGCCAGCAGCTTAGCGGGCAGGGATGAGCAGTACTTC
NA,TRBJ1-1,TRBV7-9,NA,CASSAPLGPEAFF,TGTGCCAGCAGCGCCCCTTTGGGTCCTGAAGCTTTCTTT
NA,TRBJ1-5,TRBV30,NA,CAWSVTGDGQPQHF,TGTGCCTGGAGTGTAACCGGGGATGGTCAGCCCCAGCATTTT
NA,TRBJ1-4,TRBV30,NA,CAWSVPGPRGEKLFF,TGTGCCTGGAGTGTCCCGGGCCCTCGGGGAGAAAAACTGTTTTTT
TRBD1,TRBJ1-1,TRBV19,NA,CASSGNRGVTEAFF,TGTGCCAGTAGTGGCAACAGGGGCGTCACTGAAGCTTTCTTT
NA,TRBJ1-1,TRBV29-1,NA,CSVVVGLTEAFF,TGCAGCGTTGTAGTGGGCCTGACTGAAGCTTTCTTT
TRBD1,TRBJ2-5,TRBV4-1,NA,CASSQGIRTGGWKTQYF,TGCGCCAGCAGCCAAGGCATTAGGACAGGGGGTTGGAAGACCCAGTACTTC
NA,TRBJ1-2,TRBV4-2,few,CASSQEGTGPYGYTF,TGTGCCAGCAGCCAAGAGGGGACGGGTCCTTATGGCTACACCTTC
TRBD1,TRBJ1-6,TRBV5-4,NA,CATRTGSYNSPLHF,TGTGCCACCAGGACAGGAAGCTATAATTCACCCCTCCACTTT
NA,TRBJ1-2,TRBV6-5,once,CASSYYPPDSYGYTF,TGTGCCAGCAGTTACTACCCCCCTGACAGCTATGGCTACACCTTC
NA,TRBJ1-2,TRBV5-6,NA,CASSLGRPSSFGYTF,TGTGCCAGCAGCTTGGGGAGACCATCATCCTTTGGCTACACCTTC
NA,TRBJ2-7,TRBV2,few,CASSEISFSTHEQYF,TGTGCCAGCAGTGAAATAAGCTTCTCGACCCACGAGCAGTACTTC
NA,TRBJ2-3,TRBV5-1,NA,CASSLVPGTDTQYF,TGCGCCAGCAGCTTGGTCCCTGGCACAGATACGCAGTATTTT
TRBD2,TRBJ2-1,TRBV5-1,NA,CASSSRSGRTFNEQFF,TGCGCCAGCAGCTCGAGGAGCGGGAGGACTTTCAATGAGCAGTTCTTC
NA,TRBJ1-1,TRBV5-4,once,CASRRDLNGLNTEAFF,TGTGCCAGCAGACGCGACTTAAACGGCTTGAACACTGAAGCTTTCTTT
NA,TRBJ2-5,TRBV5-1,NA,CASSFFGEGRRETQYF,TGCGCCAGCAGCTTTTTCGGAGAGGGGCGCCGGGAGACCCAGTACTTC
NA,TRBJ1-2,TRBV30,NA,CAWNQQGRGYGYTF,TGTGCCTGGAATCAACAAGGACGTGGATATGGCTACACCTTC
NA,TRBJ2-7,TRBV6-1,NA,CASRDYEQYF,TGTGCCAGCCGTGATTACGAGCAGTACTTC
NA,TRBJ2-1,TRBV6-5,NA,CASARLLGAHNEQFF,TGTGCCAGCGCCCGTTTACTGGGGGCACACAATGAGCAGTTCTTC
NA,TRBJ2-7,TRBV30,once,CACFGSSITEQYF,TGTGCCTGCTTCGGGAGTTCGATAACCGAGCAGTACTTC
NA,TRBJ2-1,TRBV2,few,CASSPIRNNEQFF,TGTGCCAGCAGCCCGATAAGGAACAATGAGCAGTTCTTC
NA,TRBJ2-3,TRBV5-5,NA,CASSLDDRSPPDTQYF,TGTGCCAGCAGCTTGGACGACAGGTCCCCACCAGATACGCAGTATTTT
NA,TRBJ1-1,TRBV19,NA,CASSTFLGGAAFF,TGTGCCAGTAGTACCTTTCTTGGGGGAGCAGCTTTCTTT
TRBD1,TRBJ2-1,TRBV29-1,NA,CSVVTAGGSYNEQFF,TGCAGCGTTGTAACTGCAGGGGGCTCCTACAATGAGCAGTTCTTC